Listed here is a single TCR beta chain. The data derive from a study of T cells in localized non-small cell lung cancer. This table comes from immunoSEQ multiplex PCR, and its TCRdb copy is limited to in-frame clones, with some not included. The table shows approximately 80,000 clones, with more than 70% occurring only once. The V gene's germline CDR1 is MNHEY and CDR2 SMNVEV (reference sequence). This CDR3 spans 16 amino acids. Trimming removed 0 bases from V and 0 bases from J, with 11 bases in between. This TCR was sampled from a female donor older than 55 with stage I lung adenocarcinoma. V and J are TRBV27 and TRBJ1-1; a weak D match, TRBD1 (6 bases). Sequencing was performed on peripheral blood, taken before any cancer treatment. In DNA form, the CDR3 reads TGTGCCAGCAGTTTATCCGACGGGACACTGAACACTGAAGCTTTCTTT. Translating gives CASSLSDGTLNTEAFF.